The 10 T cell receptor beta chains below all came from one sample that was sequenced in a study of T cell responses to AZD1222 COVID-19 vaccine. Assay: immunoSEQ multiplex PCR; the TCRdb copy retains only in-frame clones and omits some. The profile shows about 130,000 clones, approximately 90% of them singletons. This material consisted of peripheral blood, taken on day 0 of AZD1222 vaccination. These receptors were obtained from an adult in good health.

In this sample, this clone turned up once. This chain uses TRBV28 with TRBJ2-3, with TRBD1 matching 7 bases. V was pared by 7 bases and J by 0 bases, with 4 bases of the junction left unmatched. Germline-derived CDR1 and CDR2 are MDHEN and SYDVKM. This CDR3 comprises 14 residues. The CDR3 sequence: CASKEGASTDTQYF. The DNA for the CDR3 is TGTGCCAGCAAAGAGGGGGCGAGCACAGATACGCAGTATTTT.

J is TRBJ1-3 and V is TRBV18; no firm D call. CDR3 length equals 14 residues. V was clipped by 2 bases and J by 0 bases, with 5 bases between them. Looked up from germline, CDR1 is KGHSH and CDR2 is LQKENI. The CDR3 region is CASSPGDSGNTIYF. CDR3 nucleotides: TGTGCCAGCTCACCAGGGGACTCTGGAAACACCATATATTTT.

This rearrangement joins TRBV28 to TRBJ2-4; 7 nucleotides align to TRBD1. The V and J ends lost 4 bases and 0 bases, in that order; junction bases with no gene match: 6. This CDR3 has 16 amino acids. CDR1 MDHEN and CDR2 SYDVKM come from the germline V gene. The CDR3 protein is CASSSGTEIAKNIQYF. DNA of the CDR3: TGTGCCAGCAGTTCTGGGACAGAAATAGCCAAAAACATTCAGTACTTC.

This chain connects TRBV7-9 to TRBJ2-5; no firm D call. The CDR3 is made up of 13 amino acids. With 5 bases removed from V and 4 bases from J, the gap between germline ends came to 11 bases. In germline, CDR1 is SEHNR, CDR2 FQNEAQ (reference sequence). The CDR3 is CASSTGNLETQYF. The DNA for the CDR3 is TGTGCCAGCAGCACCGGAAACCTAGAGACCCAGTACTTC.

This clone occurred once. This sequence joins TRBV3-1 (or the pseudogene TRBV3-2) and TRBJ1-6; 9 bases line up with TRBD1. This CDR3 has 16 residues. Per germline, CDR1 LGHDT and CDR2 YNNKEL (reference sequence). V trimming: 3 bases; J trimming: 10 bases; junction bases outside the gene matches: 10. The CDR3 coding sequence is TGTGCCAGCAGCCAGATCCCCGGGACAGGGCGGTCACCCCTCCACTTT. Its translation: CASSQIPGTGRSPLHF.

V and J are TRBV4-3 and TRBJ1-1, with TRBD1 matching 7 bases. Per the germline V gene, CDR1 is LGHNA and CDR2 is YSLEER. V was pared by 3 bases and J by 7 bases, with 8 bases of the junction left unmatched. CDR3 length: 14 amino acids. The CDR3 DNA follows: TGCGCCAGCAGCCATACTACAGGGGCCGGTGAAGCTTTCTTT. Encoded protein: CASSHTTGAGEAFF.

The V gene is TRBV7-2, the J gene TRBJ1-2; 8 nucleotides match TRBD1. The germline V gene has CDR1 SGHTA and CDR2 FQGNSA. Trimming took 4 bases from V and 5 from J; bases not matched to a gene: 9. This CDR3 region has 15 residues. The CDR3 region is CASSSPDRASYGYTF. The CDR3 nucleotides read TGTGCCAGCAGCTCTCCGGACAGGGCTTCTTATGGCTACACCTTC.

This clone was seen just once. The gene calls are TRBV2 and TRBJ2-7; no definite D call. V lost 3 bases, J lost 4 bases, and 10 bases lay in between. This CDR3 is 13 amino acids long. Germline V gives CDR1 SNHLY, CDR2 FYNNEI. CDR3 nucleotide sequence: TGTGCCAGCAGTGATGTGGGGATGTACGAGCAGTACTTC. Its translation: CASSDVGMYEQYF.

The chain has TRBV28 and TRBJ1-4, with TRBD1 matching 9 bases. Germline V gene sequence: CDR1 MDHEN, CDR2 SYDVKM. The V segment lost 6 bases and the J segment 3 bases; nucleotides outside the gene matches: 8. The CDR3 runs 16 residues. CDR3 bases: TGTGCCAGCAGGGGGGGACAGGGAACGCCTAATGAAAAACTGTTTTTT. It specifies CASRGGQGTPNEKLFF.

J is TRBJ2-5 and V is TRBV27; D is ambiguous. This CDR3 has 13 residues. Deletions cut 4 bases from V and 4 bases from J, with 10 bases between. CDR1 is MNHEY, CDR2 SMNVEV, per germline (reference sequence). The CDR3 sequence is CASSWRARETQYF. The CDR3 region has the DNA TGTGCCAGCAGTTGGAGAGCACGAGAGACCCAGTACTTC.